One and the same sample provided the 19 T cell receptor beta chains below, sequenced in a study of cytomegalovirus exposure and HLA in healthy donors. PCR was performed using 60 Vbeta and 13 Jbeta primers. Sequencing used immunoSEQ multiplex PCR; TCRdb keeps in-frame clones, though not all of them. The sample has approximately 150,000 clones; 80% are singletons. The sequenced material came from PBMCs. Receptors originate from a middle-aged woman in good health and CMV-seronegative.

V usage is TRBV7-3 and J usage is TRBJ1-1, with TRBD1 matching over 8 bases. CDR3 length: 12 residues. The V segment lost 5 bases and the J segment 7 bases; nucleotides outside the gene matches: 3. Germline loops: CDR1 SGHTA, CDR2 FQGTGA. CDR3 amino acids: CASSPGQGEAFF. The CDR3, as DNA: TGTGCCAGCAGCCCCGGACAGGGTGAAGCTTTCTTT. The variable domain in full, with the rest retrieved from reference TRBV7-3 and TRBJ1-1, is GAGVSQTPSNKVTEKGKYVELRCDPISGHTALYWYRQSLGQGPEFLIYFQGTGAADDSGLPNDRFFAVRPEGSVSTLKIQRTERGDSAVYLCASSPGQGEAFFGQGTRLTVV.

This clone came up once. The chain is built from TRBV11-3 and TRBJ2-7, with 9 bases lining up with TRBD1. This CDR3 comprises 16 residues. Trimming removed 5 bases from V and 0 bases from J; junction bases left unmatched: 8. Per germline, CDR1 SGHNT and CDR2 YENEEA. CDR3 nucleotides: TGTGCCAGCAGCCAAGGGACAGGGCGGAGCTCCTACGAGCAGTACTTC. Translating gives CASSQGTGRSSYEQYF.

This rearrangement joins TRBV19 to TRBJ1-1; possible D gene TRBD1, 6 bases. Trimming left V 6 bases short and J 2 bases short, with 10 bases between. This CDR3 has 13 residues. Germline CDR1 and CDR2: LNHDA and SQIVND (reference sequence). The CDR3 reads CASRARGNTEAFF. The DNA of the CDR3 is TGTGCCAGTAGAGCCAGGGGAAACACTGAAGCTTTCTTT. The whole variable domain, remainder taken from reference TRBV19 and TRBJ1-1, is DGGITQSPKYLFRKEGQNVTLSCEQNLNHDAMYWYRQDPGQGLRLIYYSQIVNDFQKGDIAEGYSVSREKKESFPLTVTSAQKNPTAFYLCASRARGNTEAFFGQGTRLTVV.

V gene TRBV7-6 combines with J gene TRBJ2-7, with 11 bases matching TRBD2. V shed 1 base, J shed 2 bases, and the junction held 4 bases outside the gene matches. The CDR3 loop spans 16 amino acids. CDR1 and CDR2 (germline): SGHVS, FNYEAQ. Here the CDR3 reads CASSLGIAGGAYEQYF. The DNA of the CDR3 is TGTGCCAGCAGCTTAGGGATAGCGGGGGGGGCCTACGAGCAGTACTTC.

CDR3 region: CASRKSGGNEQFF. As DNA, the CDR3 is TGTGCCAGCAGAAAATCAGGGGGCAATGAGCAGTTCTTC. The rearrangement uses TRBV27 and TRBJ2-1; 7 bases match TRBD1. Germline V gene sequence: CDR1 MNHEY, CDR2 SMNVEV (reference sequence). The CDR3 totals 13 residues. V shed 6 bases, J shed 6 bases, and the junction held 5 bases outside the gene matches.

This chain links TRBV15 with TRBJ2-4; TRBD2 is a possible D gene (6 bases). This CDR3 is 17 amino acids long. In germline, CDR1 is LNHNV, CDR2 YYDKDF (reference sequence). The germline V and J ends were trimmed by 0 bases and 11 bases, with 23 bases remaining between them. CDR3 loop: CATSRDEVMRDLVVQYF. The CDR3 DNA sequence: TGTGCCACCAGCAGAGATGAAGTTATGCGGGACCTTGTAGTTCAGTACTTC.

The rearrangement links TRBV9 to TRBJ1-2; 7 bases are a match to TRBD1. The CDR3 consists of 15 residues. Germline values: CDR1 SGDLS, CDR2 YYNGEE. The V gene end was trimmed by 3 bases and the J gene end by 3 bases; junction bases not matched to a gene: 8. The chain's CDR3 is CASSESGTAYYGYTF. The CDR3 DNA reads as TGTGCCAGCAGCGAAAGTGGGACAGCCTACTATGGCTACACCTTC.

V gene TRBV10-3 combines with J gene TRBJ1-3; the match to TRBD1 covers 10 bases. V was pared by 6 bases and J by 0 bases, with 8 bases of the junction left unmatched. This CDR3 has 17 amino acids. Germline loops: CDR1 ENHRY, CDR2 SYGVKD. CDR3 region: CAIRPDRGVLSGNTIYF. The CDR3 nucleotides read TGTGCCATCAGGCCGGACAGGGGGGTGCTCTCTGGAAACACCATATATTTT.

The genes are TRBV6-5 and TRBJ1-1, with 7 bases identical to TRBD1. CDR1 is MNHEY and CDR2 is SVGAGI in the germline V gene. There are 14 residues in the CDR3. V shed 3 bases and J 4 bases; nucleotides not matched to a gene: 5. CDR3 in DNA: TGTGCCAGCAGTTATTTCCAGGGGGGCACTGAAGCTTTCTTT. Its translation is CASSYFQGGTEAFF.

The chain employs TRBV28 and TRBJ1-1, with a weak D call TRBD1 (5 bases). This CDR3 spans 14 amino acids. Germline V CDR1 and CDR2: MDHEN, SYDVKM. V was clipped by 6 bases and J by 4 bases, with 15 bases between them. CDR3 DNA sequence: TGTGCCAGCAGAATCCAGGGTTCCGTCACTGAAGCTTTCTTT. This translates into CASRIQGSVTEAFF.

The rearrangement links TRBV15 to TRBJ1-2; 10 bases align to TRBD1. The germline gives CDR1 LNHNV, CDR2 YYDKDF (reference sequence). Losses at the gene ends were 2 bases for V and 6 bases for J; bases not matched to a gene: 9. This CDR3 has 16 amino acids. The chain's CDR3 is CATSRLSGTGVDGYTF. The CDR3 DNA reads TGTGCCACCAGCAGACTTTCCGGGACAGGGGTGGATGGCTACACCTTC. The entire variable domain, with the rest obtained from reference TRBV15 and TRBJ1-2, is as follows: DAMVIQNPRYQVTQFGKPVTLSCSQTLNHNVMYWYQQKSSQAPKLLFHYYDKDFNNEADTPDNFQSRRPNTSFCFLDIRSPGLGDTAMYLCATSRLSGTGVDGYTFGSGTRLTVV.

This sequence joins TRBV2 and TRBJ1-3, with D perhaps matching TRBD1 (5 bases). Germline V CDR1 and CDR2: SNHLY, FYNNEI. Trimming took 4 bases from V and 4 from J, leaving 17 bases between them. This CDR3 is 16 amino acids long. CDR3 sequence (DNA): TGTGCCAGCAGTGGAGGGGCGGGGCTGCGGGGAAACACCATATATTTT. Protein: CASSGGAGLRGNTIYF.

CDR3 nucleotide sequence: TGCAGCGTGCGGACAGGGGGGTCAAATTCACCCCTCCACTTT. This sequence encodes CSVRTGGSNSPLHF. This sequence joins TRBV29-1 and TRBJ1-6, with 10 bases lining up with TRBD1. Germline CDR1 SQVTM, CDR2 ANQGSEA. Unmatched junction bases numbered 6, after V lost 6 bases and J lost 7 bases. The CDR3 runs 14 residues.

V gene TRBV14 combines with J gene TRBJ2-7, with TRBD2 matching 8 bases. Germline-derived CDR1 and CDR2 are SGHDN and FVKESK. V dropped 2 bases and J dropped 0; count of bases not matched to a gene: 9. This CDR3 is 17 amino acids long. The CDR3 region is CASSQNPRGLASYEQYF. CDR3 DNA sequence: TGTGCCAGCAGCCAAAATCCCCGCGGACTAGCCTCCTACGAGCAGTACTTC.

A remark on this clone: Other DNA sequences in the same sample also yield this CDR3. The J gene is TRBJ2-6, the V gene TRBV6-5; possible D gene TRBD2, 5 bases. Trimming left V 6 bases short and J 1 base short, with 10 bases between. The CDR3 is 15 residues long. Germline V gene sequence: CDR1 MNHEY, CDR2 SVGAGI. The CDR3 loop is CASSRGGSGANVLTF. The DNA for the CDR3 is TGTGCCAGCAGCCGGGGTGGGTCTGGGGCCAACGTCCTGACTTTC.

V and J are TRBV7-3 and TRBJ1-1; D not certain. Germline V gene lookup returns CDR1 SGHTA and CDR2 FQGTGA. V gave up 0 bases and J gave up 5 bases, with 7 bases separating them. The CDR3 is 13 amino acids. The CDR3, as DNA: TGTGCCAGCAGCTTAACATCGGAGACTGAAGCTTTCTTT. It encodes CASSLTSETEAFF.

This chain uses TRBV5-1 with TRBJ2-6; D gene uncertain. The CDR3 runs to 15 residues. V was clipped by 4 bases and J by 2 bases, with 10 bases between them. The germline CDR1 and CDR2 sequences are SGHRS and YFSETQ. The CDR3 sequence is CASSPDLAGANVLTF. CDR3 bases: TGCGCCAGCAGCCCGGATCTAGCTGGGGCCAACGTCCTGACTTTC.

The rearrangement links TRBV7-3 to TRBJ2-1; tentatively, D is TRBD2 (6 bases). V was cut by 5 bases and J by 1 base, with 12 bases left in between. This CDR3 region has 15 residues. CDR1 and CDR2 from the germline V gene are SGHTA and FQGTGA. This chain's CDR3 is CASSLGGPSYNEQFF. The CDR3 coding sequence is TGTGCCAGCAGCCTCGGGGGACCTTCCTACAATGAGCAGTTCTTC.

The genes are TRBV2 and TRBJ2-3; the match to TRBD1 covers 8 bases. J gave up 9 bases and V 5 bases, and 1 base lay outside the gene matches. The CDR3 consists of 11 residues. In germline, CDR1 is SNHLY, CDR2 FYNNEI. CDR3 amino acids: CASSTGGTQYF. CDR3 DNA: TGTGCCAGCAGTACAGGGGGGACGCAGTATTTT.